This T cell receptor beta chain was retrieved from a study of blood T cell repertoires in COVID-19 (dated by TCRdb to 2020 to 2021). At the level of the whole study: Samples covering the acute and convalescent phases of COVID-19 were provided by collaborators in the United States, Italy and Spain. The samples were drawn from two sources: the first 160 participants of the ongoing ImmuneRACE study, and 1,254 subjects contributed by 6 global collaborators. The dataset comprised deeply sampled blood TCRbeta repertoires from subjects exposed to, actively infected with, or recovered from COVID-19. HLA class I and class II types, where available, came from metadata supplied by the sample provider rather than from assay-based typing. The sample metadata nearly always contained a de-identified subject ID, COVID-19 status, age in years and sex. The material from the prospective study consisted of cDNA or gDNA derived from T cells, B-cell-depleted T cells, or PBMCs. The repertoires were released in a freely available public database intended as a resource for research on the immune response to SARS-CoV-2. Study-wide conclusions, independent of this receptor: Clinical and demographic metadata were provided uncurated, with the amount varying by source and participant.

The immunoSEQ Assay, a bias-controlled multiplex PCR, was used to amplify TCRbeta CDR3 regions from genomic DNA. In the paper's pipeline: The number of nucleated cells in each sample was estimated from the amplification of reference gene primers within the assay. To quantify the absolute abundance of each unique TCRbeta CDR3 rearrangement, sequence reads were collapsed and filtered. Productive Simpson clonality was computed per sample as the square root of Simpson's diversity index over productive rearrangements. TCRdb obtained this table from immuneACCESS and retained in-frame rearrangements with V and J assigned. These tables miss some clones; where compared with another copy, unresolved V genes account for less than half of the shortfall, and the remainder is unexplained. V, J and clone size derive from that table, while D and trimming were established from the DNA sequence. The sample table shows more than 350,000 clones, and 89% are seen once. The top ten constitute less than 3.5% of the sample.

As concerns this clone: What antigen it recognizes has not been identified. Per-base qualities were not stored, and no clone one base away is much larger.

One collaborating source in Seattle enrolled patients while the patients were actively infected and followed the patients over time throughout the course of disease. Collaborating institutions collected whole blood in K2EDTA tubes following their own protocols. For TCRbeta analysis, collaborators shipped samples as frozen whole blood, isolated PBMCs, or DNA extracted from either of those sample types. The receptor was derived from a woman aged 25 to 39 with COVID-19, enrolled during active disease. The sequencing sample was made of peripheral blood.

The DNA sequence follows: TGTGCCACCAGCAGAGGGGGCGGGGGGGCTTACAATGAGCAGTTCTTC. It encodes CATSRGGGGAYNEQFF. This sequence uses TRBV15 and TRBJ2-1; a stretch of 9 junction bases matches TRBD2. V ends up 1 base short and J 4 bases short, with an unmatched junction base count of 5. The germline V gene (reference sequence) sets CDR1 to LNHNV and CDR2 to YYDKDF. The CDR3 holds 16 amino acids from the cysteine to the phenylalanine. Only CDR3 DNA is held: 48 bases, read in frame from base 1. The variable domain in full, with residues beyond the CDR3 obtained from the reference TRBV15 and TRBJ2-1 genes, is DAMVIQNPRYQVTQFGKPVTLSCSQTLNHNVMYWYQQKSSQAPKLLFHYYDKDFNNEADTPDNFQSRRPNTSFCFLDIRSPGLGDTAMYLCATSRGGGGAYNEQFFGPGTRLTVL.